One and the same sample provided the 7 T cell receptor beta chains below, sequenced in a study of identical twins. TCRdb reprocessed the 5' RACE reads via MiXCR and lists one record per CDR3 protein. The table has hundreds of thousands of distinct CDR3 sequences, roughly 6.2% seen once. Sequenced material: naive T cells sorted from blood. The receptors shown here come from a man aged 18 to 30 in good health.

The sample holds a few counts of this clonotype. The V call is TRBV12-3 or TRBV12-4, the J call TRBJ2-1; 14 nucleotides match TRBD2. This CDR3 is 16 amino acids long. With V trimmed by 4 bases and J by 10 bases, 9 bases remained unmatched. CDR3 sequence reads: CASSSLGTSGRREQFF. CDR3 nucleotides: TGTGCCAGCAGTTCCCTTGGGACTAGCGGGAGAAGGGAGCAGTTCTTC.

This clonotype was picked up a small number of times. The chain links TRBV12-3 or TRBV12-4 to TRBJ2-7, with D perhaps TRBD1 (5 bases). The V end lost 4 bases, the J end lost 0 bases, and 10 bases lay between the germline ends. This CDR3 contains 14 residues. In DNA, the CDR3 is TGTGCCAGCAGTTCCGACAGCAGCTCCTACGAGCAGTACTTC. It codes for CASSSDSSSYEQYF.

The chain recombines TRBV5-1 with TRBJ1-2; possibly TRBD1 for D (5 bases). CDR1 is SGHRS, CDR2 YFSETQ, per germline. V dropped 3 bases and J dropped 3 bases, with 12 bases sitting between them. The CDR3 contains 14 residues. The CDR3, as DNA: TGCGCCAGCAGCTGGGACGGTTCAGACTATGGCTACACCTTC. Translated, it gives CASSWDGSDYGYTF.

This clonotype was picked up many times. A junction boundary mismatches the germline segment, possibly from a read error. The rearrangement joins TRBV5-1 to TRBJ2-1; D may be TRBD2 (5 bases). Per germline, CDR1 SGHRS and CDR2 YFSETQ. The CDR3 covers 16 residues. CDR3: CASSLGGPSSYNEQFF. CDR3 sequence (DNA): TGTGCCAGCTCACTAGGAGGACCAAGCTCCTACAATGAGCAGTTCTTC.

Ten or more counts support this clonotype. The gene calls are TRBV12-3 or TRBV12-4 and TRBJ2-3, with 8 bases aligning to TRBD2. CDR3 length equals 13 residues. V dropped 3 bases and J dropped 11; count of bases not matched to a gene: 7. CDR3 sequence (DNA): TGTGCCAGCAGTTTCGTCGGGGGACTAGAGCAGTATTTT. Its protein is CASSFVGGLEQYF.

This clonotype was observed a handful of times. This chain joins TRBV7-3 and TRBJ2-1; 7 bases are a match to TRBD2. Germline CDR1 is SGHTA and CDR2 is FQGTGA. V gave up 3 bases and J gave up 9 bases; unmatched junction bases: 8. This CDR3 region has 14 residues. CDR3 DNA sequence: TGTGCCAGCAGCTTGGGAGCGGGATCGGGTGAGCAGTTCTTC. Translated: CASSLGAGSGEQFF. Complete variable domain (other parts from reference TRBV7-3 and TRBJ2-1): GAGVSQTPSNKVTEKGKYVELRCDPISGHTALYWYRQSLGQGPEFLIYFQGTGAADDSGLPNDRFFAVRPEGSVSTLKIQRTERGDSAVYLCASSLGAGSGEQFFGPGTRLTVL.

This clonotype was found many times. The chain is built from TRBV5-1 and TRBJ2-6; D call uncertain. The CDR3 loop spans 16 amino acids. Deletions cut 1 base from V and 2 bases from J, with 10 bases between. Germline CDR1 is SGHRS and CDR2 is YFSETQ. Written as DNA, the CDR3 is TGCGCCAGCAGCTTGCGACCGCCCCCTGGGGCCAACGTCCTGACTTTC. Its translation is CASSLRPPPGANVLTF.